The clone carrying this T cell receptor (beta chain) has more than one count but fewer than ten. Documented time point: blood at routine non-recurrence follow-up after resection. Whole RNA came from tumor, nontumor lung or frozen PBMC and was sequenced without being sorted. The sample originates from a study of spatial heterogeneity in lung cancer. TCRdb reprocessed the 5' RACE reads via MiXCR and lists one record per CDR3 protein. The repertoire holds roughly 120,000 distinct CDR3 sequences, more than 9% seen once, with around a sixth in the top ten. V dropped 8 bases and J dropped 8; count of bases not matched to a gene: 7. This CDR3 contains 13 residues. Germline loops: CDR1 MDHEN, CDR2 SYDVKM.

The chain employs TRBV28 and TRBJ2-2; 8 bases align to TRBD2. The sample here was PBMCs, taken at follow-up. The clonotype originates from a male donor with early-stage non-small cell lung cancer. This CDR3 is CASAAGVRGELFF. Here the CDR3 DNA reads TGTGCCAGCGCAGCGGGGGTACGGGGGGAGCTGTTTTTT. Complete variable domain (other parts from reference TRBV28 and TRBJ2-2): DVKVTQSSRYLVKRTGEKVFLECVQDMDHENMFWYRQDPGLGLRLIYFSYDVKMKEKGDIPEGYSVSREKKERFSLILESASTNQTSMYLCASAAGVRGELFFGEGSRLTVL.